These 27 T cell receptor beta chains came from one sample sequenced in a study of Ad26.COV2.S vaccination and SARS-CoV-2 variants. TCRdb keeps only in-frame clones here, not all; method: immunoSEQ multiplex PCR. The sample lists some 190,000 clones, 87% occurring once. Specimen: peripheral blood, collected after recovery from COVID-19. The receptors were gathered from a human donor who had recovered from COVID-19.

The chain combines TRBV15 with TRBJ2-2, with 7 bases that match TRBD2. CDR1 is LNHNV and CDR2 is YYDKDF in the germline V gene (reference sequence). Trimming cost V 3 bases and J 3 bases; bases outside gene matches: 7. The CDR3 spans 16 residues. The chain's CDR3 is CATSREGGSDTGELFF. In DNA form, the CDR3 reads TGTGCCACCAGCAGGGAGGGCGGGAGCGACACCGGGGAGCTGTTTTTT.

In the case of this clone: The same CDR3 also results from other DNA sequences found in this sample. The chain joins TRBV7-9 to TRBJ1-4; 7 bases fit TRBD1. V trimming: 5 bases; J trimming: 3 bases; junction bases outside the gene matches: 3. The CDR3 is made up of 14 amino acids. The germline gives CDR1 SEHNR, CDR2 FQNEAQ (reference sequence). Written as DNA, the CDR3 is TGTGCCAGCAGCCCGGGACAGTCTAATGAAAAACTGTTTTTT. It yields the protein CASSPGQSNEKLFF. The full variable domain, with the rest looked up from reference TRBV7-9 and TRBJ1-4, is DTGVSQNPRHKITKRGQNVTFRCDPISEHNRLYWYRQTLGQGPEFLTYFQNEAQLEKSRLLSDRFSAERPKGSFSTLEIQRTEQGDSAMYLCASSPGQSNEKLFFGSGTQLSVL.

The chain has TRBV2 and TRBJ2-7, with TRBD1 as a possible D gene (7 bases). Germline-derived CDR1 and CDR2 are SNHLY and FYNNEI. This CDR3 contains 15 residues. Trimming took off 7 bases at V and 6 bases at J, with 22 bases between the two ends. CDR3 coding DNA: TGTGCCAGCATGCCACCGGAGGGGGCTTTAGGCGAGCAGTACTTC. Its protein product is CASMPPEGALGEQYF.

V and J are TRBV28 and TRBJ1-1, with TRBD1 as a possible D gene (6 bases). V was shortened by 5 bases and J by 4 bases, with 17 bases between the two germline ends. Germline assignment: CDR1 MDHEN and CDR2 SYDVKM. The CDR3 sequence is 15 residues long. CDR3 sequence reads: CASSTYRAGVTEAFF. The CDR3 DNA follows: TGTGCCAGCAGTACGTACAGGGCGGGGGTCACTGAAGCTTTCTTT.

V and J are TRBV6-5 and TRBJ1-1; D ambiguous. Looked up from germline, CDR1 is MNHEY and CDR2 is SVGAGI. The CDR3 runs 14 residues. Trimming took off 5 bases at V and 1 base at J, with 11 bases between the two ends. CDR3 in DNA: TGTGCCAGCAGTATAGGACGGCGGAACACTGAAGCTTTCTTT. It codes for CASSIGRRNTEAFF.

This chain links TRBV11-3 with TRBJ2-2; a weak D match, TRBD2 (5 bases). From germline, CDR1 is SGHNT and CDR2 YENEEA. V gave up 4 bases and J gave up 1 base, with 10 bases separating them. CDR3 size: 15 residues. In nucleotides, the CDR3 is TGTGCCAGCAGCTCTTCGCGGGTGAACACCGGGGAGCTGTTTTTT. Its translation is CASSSSRVNTGELFF.

V is TRBV28 and J is TRBJ1-2; 9 nucleotides match TRBD1. There are 13 residues in the CDR3. From germline, CDR1 is MDHEN and CDR2 SYDVKM. V gave up 5 bases and J gave up 8 bases; unmatched junction bases: 6. CDR3 amino acids: CASSQGQGEGYTF. As DNA, the CDR3 is TGTGCCAGCAGTCAGGGACAGGGCGAGGGCTACACCTTC.

The rearrangement links TRBV12-3 or TRBV12-4 to TRBJ1-5, with D maybe TRBD1 (5 bases). Trimming took 6 bases from V and 4 from J, leaving 7 bases between them. CDR3 size: 12 residues. For the CDR3, the DNA is TGTGCCAGCAGGACAGAGAATCAGCCCCAGCATTTT. Residues: CASRTENQPQHF.

In its sample, this clone was seen once. V usage is TRBV28 and J usage is TRBJ2-7, with D perhaps matching TRBD2 (8 bases). Germline V lookup: CDR1 MDHEN, CDR2 SYDVKM. The CDR3 covers 16 residues. Trimming left V 4 bases short and J 4 bases short, with 20 bases between. The CDR3 sequence: CASSSLTGGGQYEQYF. CDR3 DNA sequence: TGTGCCAGCAGTTCGCTAACGGGGGGGGGACAGTACGAGCAGTACTTC.

The genes are TRBV6-2 or TRBV6-3 and TRBJ2-1, with D tentatively TRBD2 (6 bases). V lost 3 bases, J lost 4 bases, and 19 bases lay in between. The CDR3 length is 17 residues. Germline CDR1 is MNHEY and CDR2 is SVGEGT. The CDR3 DNA sequence: TGTGCCAGCAGTTATTCGATTCGGGACTCCTCTTACAATGAGCAGTTCTTC. This codes for CASSYSIRDSSYNEQFF.

V and J are TRBV10-1 and TRBJ2-7, with 11 bases fitting TRBD2. CDR1 WNHNN and CDR2 SYGVQD come from the germline V gene (reference sequence). The CDR3 sequence is 13 residues long. V was pared by 9 bases and J by 6 bases, with 7 bases of the junction left unmatched. The CDR3, as DNA: TGCGCCAGTTCATTAGCGGGAGGGTCCGAGCAGTACTTC. Residues: CASSLAGGSEQYF.

The chain employs TRBV3-1 (or the pseudogene TRBV3-2) and TRBJ1-1, with D possibly TRBD1 on 5 matching bases. Per the germline V gene, CDR1 is LGHDT and CDR2 is YNNKEL (reference sequence). CDR3 size: 12 residues. V was trimmed by 5 bases and J by 7 bases, leaving 11 bases between them. CDR3 DNA: TGTGCCAGCAGCTACCCCGGGGGTGAAGCTTTCTTT. It specifies CASSYPGGEAFF.

The chain uses TRBV7-9 and TRBJ1-2; tentatively, D is TRBD1 (6 bases). Germline values: CDR1 SEHNR, CDR2 FQNEAQ (reference sequence). The CDR3 is made up of 16 amino acids. V lost 3 bases and J lost 5, with 19 bases in between. CDR3 in DNA: TGTGCCAGCAGCTTGGTTGGCCGGGGGCATGGGTATGGCTACACCTTC. Its translation: CASSLVGRGHGYGYTF.

This clone was picked up a small number of times. The chain combines TRBV18 with TRBJ2-5; the D call may be TRBD1 or TRBD2 (5 bases each). CDR3 length: 14 residues. Trimming removed 6 bases at V and 5 bases at J, with 16 bases between. The germline CDR1 and CDR2 sequences are KGHSH and LQKENI. In DNA, the CDR3 is TGTGCCAGCTCCTCGACTCAGGGACGGGAGACCCAGTACTTC. This sequence encodes CASSSTQGRETQYF.

The chain uses TRBV6-5 and TRBJ2-7, with D perhaps given as TRBD1 or TRBD2 (6 bases each). Germline values: CDR1 MNHEY, CDR2 SVGAGI. The CDR3 has 15 residues. V shed 7 bases and J shed 1 base, with 17 bases lying between them. For the CDR3, the DNA is TGTGCCAGCACCGAGGGACTCACAGGGTCCTACGAGCAGTACTTC. Its translation is CASTEGLTGSYEQYF.

The chain has TRBV6-5 and TRBJ2-1; no clear D gene. CDR1 MNHEY and CDR2 SVGAGI come from the germline V gene. V lost 6 bases and J 0 bases, leaving 12 bases between the germline ends. This CDR3 contains 15 residues. CDR3 bases: TGTGCCAGCAGGTCGGCCCCAAACTCCTACAATGAGCAGTTCTTC. Protein: CASRSAPNSYNEQFF.

The chain has TRBV23-1 and TRBJ1-1; TRBD1 might be the D (6 bases). TRBV23-1 is recorded as an ORF, its role being uncertain. V shed 3 bases and J shed 1 base, with 15 bases lying between them. The CDR3 is 16 residues long. DNA of the CDR3: TGCGCCAGCAGTCACCCCCCCAGACAGGCGAACACTGAAGCTTTCTTT. Its protein is CASSHPPRQANTEAFF.

CDR3 sequence: CATKGLGGTSGSTDTQYF. CDR3 nucleotides: TGTGCCACCAAAGGGCTCGGCGGGACTAGCGGGAGTACAGATACGCAGTATTTT. The chain carries TRBV10-3 and TRBJ2-3; 14 bases map to TRBD2. Per germline, CDR1 ENHRY and CDR2 SYGVKD. V was clipped by 10 bases and J by 3 bases; unmatched bases: 15. The CDR3 loop spans 18 amino acids.

CDR3 in DNA: TGTGCCAGCACTCCTAGGGGGGACAGAGTAACCGGGGAGCTGTTTTTT. Translated, it gives CASTPRGDRVTGELFF. The chain couples TRBV9 to TRBJ2-2, with D possibly TRBD1 on 7 matching bases. The V end lost 6 bases, the J end lost 5 bases, and 20 bases lay between the germline ends. Germline V lookup: CDR1 SGDLS, CDR2 YYNGEE. This CDR3 comprises 16 residues.

Regarding this clone: At one boundary the junction diverges from the germline segment, which might be a read error. The V call is TRBV3-1 (or the pseudogene TRBV3-2), the J call TRBJ2-1; the D gene could be TRBD1 or TRBD2 (6 bases each). Per the germline V gene, CDR1 is LGHDT and CDR2 is YNNKEL (reference sequence). The CDR3 is 14 amino acids. Written as DNA, the CDR3 is TGTGCCAGCAGCCCGAGGGGGGCACGGGAGCAGTTAGTCTTC. Amino acids: CASSPRGAREQLVF.

This chain uses TRBV19 with TRBJ2-7; no firm D call. The CDR3 is 14 amino acids. Trimming took 4 bases from V and 5 from J, leaving 15 bases between them. CDR1 and CDR2 (germline): LNHDA, SQIVND (reference sequence). The CDR3 loop is CASSSGRSGNEQYF. The CDR3 DNA reads TGTGCCAGTAGTAGCGGACGGTCTGGGAACGAGCAGTACTTC.

This chain uses TRBV9 with TRBJ1-6; D unresolved. CDR1 is SGDLS and CDR2 is YYNGEE in the germline V gene. V was shortened by 0 bases and J by 8 bases, with 12 bases between the two germline ends. The CDR3 is made up of 15 amino acids. Written as DNA, the CDR3 is TGTGCCAGCAGCGTAGAAAGTGGATCGGATTCACCCCTCCACTTT. Amino acid sequence: CASSVESGSDSPLHF.

The chain carries TRBV4-1 and TRBJ2-3; TRBD1 might be the D (7 bases). Germline V lookup: CDR1 MGHRA, CDR2 YSYEKL. Trimming cost V 4 bases and J 1 base, with 12 bases left between them. There are 15 residues in the CDR3. The CDR3 nucleotides read TGCGCCAGCAGCCTTAGCGGACAGGGCACAGATACGCAGTATTTT. Protein sequence: CASSLSGQGTDTQYF.

This chain uses TRBV7-8 with TRBJ2-7, with D possibly TRBD2 on 6 matching bases. The germline V and J ends were trimmed by 5 bases and 0 bases, with 17 bases remaining between them. Germline V lookup: CDR1 SGHVS, CDR2 FQNEAQ. This CDR3 comprises 16 residues. The chain's CDR3 is CASSPGWGVSSYEQYF. In DNA, the CDR3 is TGTGCCAGCAGCCCGGGGTGGGGGGTGTCCTCCTACGAGCAGTACTTC.

V gene TRBV10-3 combines with J gene TRBJ1-3; perhaps TRBD1 as D (5 bases). The CDR3 loop spans 15 amino acids. V lost 4 bases, J lost 0 bases, and 10 bases lay in between. Germline V gives CDR1 ENHRY, CDR2 SYGVKD. CDR3 region: CAISGDGGSGNTIYF. CDR3 bases: TGTGCCATCAGTGGGGACGGGGGCTCTGGAAACACCATATATTTT.

This rearrangement joins TRBV5-4 to TRBJ2-7; TRBD2 might be the D (6 bases). CDR1 and CDR2 from the germline V gene are SGHNT and YYREEE (reference sequence). V gave up 2 bases and J gave up 6 bases, with 18 bases separating them. This CDR3 has 15 residues. This chain's CDR3 is CASSLNTGLSREQYF. The DNA for the CDR3 is TGTGCCAGCAGCTTAAATACGGGACTTTCACGCGAGCAGTACTTC.

The CDR3 here is CASSFLAGSRYEQYF. CDR3 coding DNA: TGTGCCAGCAGTTTTTTAGCGGGGTCGAGATACGAGCAGTACTTC. This chain uses TRBV27 with TRBJ2-7, with TRBD2 identical over 8 bases. Germline CDR1 is MNHEY and CDR2 is SMNVEV (reference sequence). The CDR3 is 15 residues long. V lost 3 bases to trimming and J lost 4 bases; unmatched junction nucleotides: 8.